The entry below gives a single TCR beta chain sequence along with its context. The data are from a study of blood T cell repertoires in COVID-19. The protocol was immunoSEQ multiplex PCR, while the TCRdb copy is restricted to in-frame clones and leaves out a portion. The table has tens of thousands of clones, approximately 86% seen once. The CDR3 runs 16 residues. Germline-derived CDR1 and CDR2 are LGHNA and YNFKEQ. Trimming removed 1 base at V and 2 bases at J, with 12 bases between. The rearrangement joins TRBV4-2 to TRBJ1-5; D is unclear. The sequencing input was peripheral blood. The TCR was taken from a woman at least 80 years old with acute or convalescent COVID-19. CDR3 DNA: TGTGCCAGCAGCCAAGGGTCCCCGGGAGGCAATCAGCCCCAGCATTTT. Translated: CASSQGSPGGNQPQHF.